This is a list of T cell receptor beta chains from one sample in a study of T cell changes during pregnancy in multiple sclerosis. The table came from immunoSEQ multiplex PCR; TCRdb's copy has only in-frame clones and leaves some out. Among 25,000 to 30,000 clones listed, under 90% were seen once. Material: CD4+ T cells from peripheral blood mononuclear cells, obtained in the first trimester of pregnancy. The receptors derive from a female donor in good health, enrolled as a control in a pregnancy study. Both conserved end residues are part of each CDR3. A D gene is named only where the DNA matches it firmly. Where a row states a size, it is once, few, many or the class of an expanded clone; other rows omit it.

15	TRBV25-1	.	TRBD2	TRBJ2-1	TGTGCCAGCTCAGCGCCTAGCGGGGGCTACAATGAGCAGTTCTTC	CASSAPSGGYNEQFF
15	TRBV6-1	few	TRBD2	TRBJ2-3	TGTGCCAGCACTCCGGGACTAGCGGCTACAGATACGCAGTATTTT	CASTPGLAATDTQYF
14	TRBV6-1	.	TRBD1	TRBJ2-5	TGTGCCAGAAGAGGGACAGCTTTATTAGAGACCCAGTACTTC	CARRGTALLETQYF
14	TRBV19	.	.	TRBJ1-2	TGTGCCAGTAGTCTCGAACAGGGACCCTATGGCTACACCTTC	CASSLEQGPYGYTF
14	TRBV18	.	.	TRBJ1-3	TGTGCCACAATAAGGGGGAGCTCTGGAAACACCATATATTTT	CATIRGSSGNTIYF
15	TRBV7-2	.	.	TRBJ1-3	TGTGCCAGCAGCTTAACAGGTAGCTCTGGAAACACCATATATTTT	CASSLTGSSGNTIYF
15	TRBV18	few	.	TRBJ1-1	TGTGCCACCCATTCTAATGGGGGGGTTGGCACTGAAGCTTTCTTT	CATHSNGGVGTEAFF
14	TRBV28	.	.	TRBJ2-7	TGTGCCAGCATCAGCGGAGTGAGCTCCTACGAGCAGTACTTC	CASISGVSSYEQYF
18	TRBV18	.	.	TRBJ2-2	TGTGCCAGCTCACCACCGAGGTCAGCTTTGCTGGACACCGGGGAGCTGTTTTTT	CASSPPRSALLDTGELFF
14	TRBV18	.	.	TRBJ2-7	TGTGCCAGCTCCCCGGACAGAGTCTCCTACGAGCAGTACTTC	CASSPDRVSYEQYF
12	TRBV25-1	.	TRBD1	TRBJ2-1	TGTGCCAGCAGACCGGACAGGGGCCGGCAGTTCTTC	CASRPDRGRQFF
14	TRBV30	few	.	TRBJ1-5	TGTGCCTGGAGCGGGCAATCTGGGGCTGGGCCCCAGCATTTT	CAWSGQSGAGPQHF
16	TRBV18	.	.	TRBJ2-2	TGTGCCAGCTCACTTCGGTCCCGAACGAACACCGGGGAGCTGTTTTTT	CASSLRSRTNTGELFF
11	TRBV7-2	.	.	TRBJ2-7	TGTGCCAGCAGCTTGGCAAACGAGCAGTACTTC	CASSLANEQYF